The rows below give T cell receptor beta chains drawn from one sample of a study of blood T cell repertoires in COVID-19. Assay used: immunoSEQ multiplex PCR; TCRdb lists only in-frame clones, some missing. The data show some 160,000 clones, with 70% to 80% seen just once and around a fifth held by the top ten. The sequencing sample was made of PBMCs or T cells enriched from blood (not recorded which). These receptors were collected from a woman between 65 and 79 years old in a cohort exposed to, infected with or recovered from COVID-19 (not recorded which). The CDR3 runs from the conserved cysteine through the conserved F or W. Only some rows state a clone size, as once, few, many or a class for expanded clones.

V	J	size	CDR3
TRBV19	TRBJ2-6	.	CASSIGGAGANVLTF
TRBV12-3/TRBV12-4	TRBJ1-4	.	CASSPGRNEKLFF
TRBV24-1	TRBJ2-3	many	CATKGLLPTDTQYF
TRBV5-1	TRBJ2-1	.	CASSSQGYDTNEQFF
TRBV28	TRBJ1-2	.	CASSLRPGTGVGYGYTF
TRBV7-2	TRBJ1-5	.	CASSLATYSNQPQHF
TRBV15	TRBJ1-2	.	CATSRDGDYGYTF
TRBV5-1	TRBJ2-3	.	CASSLFYPGQGEDTQYF
TRBV11-2	TRBJ2-6	.	CASSFGGGGANVLTF
TRBV9	TRBJ2-5	.	CASSVALGAGDETQYF
TRBV7-2	TRBJ2-7	once	CASSLANLAGRLEQYF
TRBV12-3/TRBV12-4	TRBJ1-1	.	CASRRQGEYVAFF
TRBV18	TRBJ1-6	.	CASFEGVYSPLHF
TRBV28	TRBJ2-2	few	CASSLWQREVGELFF
TRBV7-8	TRBJ2-5	.	CASSPGGIQETQYF
TRBV27	TRBJ2-5	.	CASSFTSNRGTIQETQYF
TRBV7-9	TRBJ1-5	.	CASSFEGAAGVNQPQHF
TRBV12-3/TRBV12-4	TRBJ2-3	.	CASSLGVQGQYF
TRBV19	TRBJ1-1	few	CASQPSWTGGNTEAFF
TRBV5-6	TRBJ2-2	.	CASSLVGLMNTGELFF
TRBV9	TRBJ2-7	.	CASSRGPSYEQYF
TRBV19	TRBJ1-1	once	CASRSVGQGGTEAFF
TRBV28	TRBJ2-2	.	CASTPIGRAGELFF
TRBV6-5	TRBJ1-5	once	CATTEVSLGPQHF
TRBV28	TRBJ1-3	once	CASSFMQGRNTIYF
TRBV29-1	TRBJ1-6	.	CSVGVSEGSPLHF
TRBV6-2/TRBV6-3	TRBJ2-3	.	CASSYLTPSVTSTDTQYF
TRBV20-1	TRBJ2-5	.	CSASTSLAAVTQYF
TRBV10-3	TRBJ2-2	.	CAMRRGGEFWTGELFF